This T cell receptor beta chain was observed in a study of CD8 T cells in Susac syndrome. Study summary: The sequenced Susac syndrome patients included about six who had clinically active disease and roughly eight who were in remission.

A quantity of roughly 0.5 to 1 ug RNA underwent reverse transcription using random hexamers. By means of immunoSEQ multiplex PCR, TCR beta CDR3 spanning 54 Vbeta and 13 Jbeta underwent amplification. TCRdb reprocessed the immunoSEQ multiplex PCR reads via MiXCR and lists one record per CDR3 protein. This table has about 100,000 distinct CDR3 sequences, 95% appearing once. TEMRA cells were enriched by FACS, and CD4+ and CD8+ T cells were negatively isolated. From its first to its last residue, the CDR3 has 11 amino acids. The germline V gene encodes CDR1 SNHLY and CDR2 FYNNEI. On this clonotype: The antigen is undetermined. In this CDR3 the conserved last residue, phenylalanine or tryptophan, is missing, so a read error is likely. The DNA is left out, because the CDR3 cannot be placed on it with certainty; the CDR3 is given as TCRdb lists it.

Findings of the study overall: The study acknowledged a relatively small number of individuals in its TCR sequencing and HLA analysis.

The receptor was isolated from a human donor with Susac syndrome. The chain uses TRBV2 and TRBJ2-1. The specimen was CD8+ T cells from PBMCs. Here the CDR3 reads CASSESRPAQL.